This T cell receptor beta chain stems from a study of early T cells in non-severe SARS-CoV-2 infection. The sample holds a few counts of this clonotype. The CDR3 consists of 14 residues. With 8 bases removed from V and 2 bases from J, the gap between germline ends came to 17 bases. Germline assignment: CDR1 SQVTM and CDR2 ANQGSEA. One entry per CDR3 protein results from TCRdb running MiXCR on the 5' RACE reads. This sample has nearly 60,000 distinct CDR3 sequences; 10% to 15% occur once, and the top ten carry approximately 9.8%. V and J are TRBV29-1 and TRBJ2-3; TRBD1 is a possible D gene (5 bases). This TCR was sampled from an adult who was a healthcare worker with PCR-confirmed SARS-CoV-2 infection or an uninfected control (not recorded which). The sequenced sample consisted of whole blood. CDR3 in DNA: TGCAGCACCCAGGGCGTGGAGATCACAGATACGCAGTATTTT. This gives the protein CSTQGVEITDTQYF.